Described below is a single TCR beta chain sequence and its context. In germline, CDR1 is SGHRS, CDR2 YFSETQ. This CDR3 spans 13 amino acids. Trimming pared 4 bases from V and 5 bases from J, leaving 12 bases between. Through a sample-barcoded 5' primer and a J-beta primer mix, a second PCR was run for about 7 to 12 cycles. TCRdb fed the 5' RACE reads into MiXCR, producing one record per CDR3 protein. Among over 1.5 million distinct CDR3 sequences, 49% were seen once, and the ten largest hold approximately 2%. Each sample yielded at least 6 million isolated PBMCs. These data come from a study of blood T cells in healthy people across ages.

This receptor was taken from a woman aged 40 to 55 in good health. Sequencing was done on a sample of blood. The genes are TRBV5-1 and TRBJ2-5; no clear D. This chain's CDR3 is CASSLFVRETQYF. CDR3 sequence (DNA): TGCGCCAGCAGCCTCTTTGTCCGCGAGACCCAGTACTTC.